This T cell receptor (beta chain) was captured by sequencing in a study of T cells in Graves' hyperthyroidism and ophthalmopathy. In the case of this clonotype: A much larger clonotype is one base distant, so this may be a read error.

V was cut by 7 bases and J by 2 bases, with 18 bases left in between. The germline V gene encodes CDR1 MDHEN and CDR2 SYDVKM. The length of the CDR3 is 16 residues. Amplification targeted TCR beta CDR3 regions from RNA transcripts. Carried out on the TCR CDR3, a first-round RT-PCR used the HTBI primer set. MiXCR was run by TCRdb on the multiplex PCR reads, yielding one entry per CDR3 protein. This table holds about 600,000 distinct CDR3 sequences, roughly 15% found once. The gene calls are TRBV28 and TRBJ1-3; D remains unclear. The sample was blood. The source of this sequence is a woman aged 40-49 years with Graves' ophthalmopathy. The DNA for the CDR3 is TGTGCCAGCACCCCCTCCGGGAGTTCCCCTGGAAACACCATATATTTT. Encoded protein: CASTPSGSSPGNTIYF.